This T cell receptor beta chain came from a study of T cells in Graves' hyperthyroidism and ophthalmopathy. Amplification targeted TCR beta CDR3 regions from RNA transcripts. The HTBI primer set was used in a first-round RT-PCR of the TCR CDR3. TCRdb ran MiXCR on the multiplex PCR reads and lists one entry per CDR3 protein. Found here are under 350,000 distinct CDR3 sequences, over 20% of them singletons; the top ten hold around half. Stable Graves' hyperthyroidism meant no ophthalmopathy progression within 18 months. Patients showing uncontrolled infection, other autoimmune disease, pregnancy or lactation were ineligible. Points from the study as a whole: Prediction of ophthalmopathy progression came a median roughly 6.6 months pre-onset.

This clonotype has only a few counts. Its specificity is not known. A read error is possible here, since a much larger clone lies one base away. The clonotype originates from a woman aged 45-60 years with Graves' hyperthyroidism. The sample was blood.

The CDR3 sequence is CASSEQGIGGHNEQYF. The CDR3 DNA is TGTGCCAGCAGTGAACAGGGGATAGGAGGACACAATGAGCAGTACTTC. The chain is built from TRBV11-3 and TRBJ2-1; 7 bases map to TRBD1. The J call may be faulty, since TRBJ2-7 better matches the DNA end. Per the germline V gene, CDR1 is SGHNT and CDR2 is YENEEA. This CDR3 comprises 16 residues.